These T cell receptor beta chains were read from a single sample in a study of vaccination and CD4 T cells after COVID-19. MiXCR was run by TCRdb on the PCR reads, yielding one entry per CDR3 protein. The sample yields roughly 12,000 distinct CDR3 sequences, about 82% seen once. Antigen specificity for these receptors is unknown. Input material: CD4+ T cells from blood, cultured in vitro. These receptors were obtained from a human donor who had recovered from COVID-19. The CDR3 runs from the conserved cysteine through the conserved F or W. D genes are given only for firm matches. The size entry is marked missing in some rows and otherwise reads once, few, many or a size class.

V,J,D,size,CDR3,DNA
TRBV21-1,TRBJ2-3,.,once,CAHYFLVPGADTQYF,TGTGCACACTACTTCCTCGTCCCCGGGGCAGATACGCAGTATTTT
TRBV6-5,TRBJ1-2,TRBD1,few,CASSSRGGYGYTF,TGTGCCAGCAGTTCCAGGGGGGGCTATGGCTACACCTTC
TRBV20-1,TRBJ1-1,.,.,CSASYPFGPEAFF,TGCAGTGCTAGTTACCCCTTCGGCCCTGAAGCTTTCTTT
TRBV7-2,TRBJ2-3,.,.,CASSPRRQASTDTQYF,TGTGCCAGCAGCCCCCGCCGACAGGCTAGCACAGATACGCAGTATTTT
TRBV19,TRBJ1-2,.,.,CASSISISGNYGYTF,TGTGCCAGTAGTATTTCGATCTCCGGCAACTATGGCTACACCTTC
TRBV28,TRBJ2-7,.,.,CASSFRGALEQYF,TGTGCCAGCAGTTTTCGGGGGGCGCTTGAGCAGTACTTC
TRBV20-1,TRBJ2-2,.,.,CSATDQRGPGELFF,TGCAGTGCTACCGACCAGAGAGGACCCGGGGAGCTGTTTTTT
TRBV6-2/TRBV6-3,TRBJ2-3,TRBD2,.,CASSYEIAGPHTDTQYF,TGTGCCAGCAGTTACGAAATAGCGGGACCCCACACAGATACGCAGTATTTT
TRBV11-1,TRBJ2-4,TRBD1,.,CASSLMTGVGKNIQYF,TGTGCCAGCAGCTTGATGACAGGGGTAGGCAAAAACATTCAGTACTTC
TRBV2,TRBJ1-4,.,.,CASSHRGIKNEKLFF,TGTGCCAGCAGCCACCGCGGGATCAAGAATGAAAAACTGTTTTTT
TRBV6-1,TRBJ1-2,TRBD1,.,CASSKDRQLGGYTF,TGTGCCAGCAGTAAGGACAGGCAGCTGGGTGGCTACACCTTC
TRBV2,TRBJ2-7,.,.,CASSLDRPSLYEQYF,TGTGCCAGCAGCCTAGACAGGCCCTCCCTTTACGAGCAGTACTTC
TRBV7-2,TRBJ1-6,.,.,CASSLNWGAGSPLHF,TGTGCCAGCAGCCTGAATTGGGGCGCAGGTTCACCCCTCCACTTT
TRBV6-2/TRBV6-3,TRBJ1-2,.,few,CASSLVGLNYGYTF,TGTGCCAGCTCCTTAGTAGGTCTCAACTATGGCTACACCTTC
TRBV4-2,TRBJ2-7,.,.,CASGLGDNSYEQYF,TGTGCCAGCGGGTTGGGGGACAACTCCTACGAGCAGTACTTC